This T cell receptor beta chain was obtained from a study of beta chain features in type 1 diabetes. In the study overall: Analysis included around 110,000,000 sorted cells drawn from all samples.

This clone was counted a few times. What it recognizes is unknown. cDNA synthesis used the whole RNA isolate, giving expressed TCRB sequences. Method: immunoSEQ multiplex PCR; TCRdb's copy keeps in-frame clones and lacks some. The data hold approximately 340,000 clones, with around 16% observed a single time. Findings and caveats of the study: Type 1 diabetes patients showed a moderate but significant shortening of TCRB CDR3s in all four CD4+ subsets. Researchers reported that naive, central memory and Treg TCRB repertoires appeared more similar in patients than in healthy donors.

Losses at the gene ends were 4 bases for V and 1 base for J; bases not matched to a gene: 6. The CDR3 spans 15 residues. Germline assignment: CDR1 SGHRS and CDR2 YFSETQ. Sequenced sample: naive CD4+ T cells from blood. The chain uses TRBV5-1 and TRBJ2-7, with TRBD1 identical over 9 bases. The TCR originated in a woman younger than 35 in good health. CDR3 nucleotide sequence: TGCGCCAGCAGCCCGAGGACAGGGGTTTCCTACGAGCAGTACTTC. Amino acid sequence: CASSPRTGVSYEQYF.